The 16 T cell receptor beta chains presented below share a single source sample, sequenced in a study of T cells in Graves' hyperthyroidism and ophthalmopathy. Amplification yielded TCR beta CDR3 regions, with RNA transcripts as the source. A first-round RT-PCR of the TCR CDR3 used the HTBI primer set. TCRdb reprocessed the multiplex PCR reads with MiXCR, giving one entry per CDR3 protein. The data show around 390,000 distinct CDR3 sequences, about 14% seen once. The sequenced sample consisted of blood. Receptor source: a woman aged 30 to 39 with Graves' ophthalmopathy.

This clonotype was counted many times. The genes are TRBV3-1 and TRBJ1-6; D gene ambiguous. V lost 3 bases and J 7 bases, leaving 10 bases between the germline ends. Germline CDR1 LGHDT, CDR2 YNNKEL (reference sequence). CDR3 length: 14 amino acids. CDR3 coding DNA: TGTGCCAGCAGCCATATGGCGGAGAATTCACCCCTCCACTTT. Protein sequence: CASSHMAENSPLHF.

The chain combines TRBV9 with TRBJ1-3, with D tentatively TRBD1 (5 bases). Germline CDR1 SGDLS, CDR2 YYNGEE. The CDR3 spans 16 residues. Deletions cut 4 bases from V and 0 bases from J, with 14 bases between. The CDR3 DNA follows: TGTGCCAGCAGCCAACTTGACAGCTACTCTGGAAACACCATATATTTT. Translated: CASSQLDSYSGNTIYF. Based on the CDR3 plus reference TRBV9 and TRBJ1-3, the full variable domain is DSGVTQTPKHLITATGQRVTLRCSPRSGDLSVYWYQQSLDQGLQFLIQYYNGEERAKGNILERFSAQQFPDLHSELNLSSLELGDSALYFCASSQLDSYSGNTIYFGEGSWLTVV.

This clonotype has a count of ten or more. CDR3 DNA: TGTGCCAGCAGTTTTTCGAGGGCCTCTGGAAACACCATATATTTT. Amino acids: CASSFSRASGNTIYF. This chain connects TRBV12-3 or TRBV12-4 to TRBJ1-3; D is uncertain. This CDR3 comprises 15 residues. Trimming cost V 3 bases and J 0 bases, with 9 bases left between them.

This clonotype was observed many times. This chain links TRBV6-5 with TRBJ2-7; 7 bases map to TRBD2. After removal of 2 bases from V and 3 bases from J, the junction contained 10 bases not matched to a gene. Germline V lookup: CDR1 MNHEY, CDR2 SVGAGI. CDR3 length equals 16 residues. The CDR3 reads CASSYPTGGGGYEQYF. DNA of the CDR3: TGTGCCAGCAGTTACCCCACTGGCGGGGGTGGCTACGAGCAGTACTTC.

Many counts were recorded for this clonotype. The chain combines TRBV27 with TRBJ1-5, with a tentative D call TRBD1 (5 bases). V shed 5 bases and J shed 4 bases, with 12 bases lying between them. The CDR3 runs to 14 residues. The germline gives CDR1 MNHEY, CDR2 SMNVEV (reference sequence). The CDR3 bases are TGTGCCAGCAGTCGAACGACAGCTAATCAGCCCCAGCATTTT. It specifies CASSRTTANQPQHF.

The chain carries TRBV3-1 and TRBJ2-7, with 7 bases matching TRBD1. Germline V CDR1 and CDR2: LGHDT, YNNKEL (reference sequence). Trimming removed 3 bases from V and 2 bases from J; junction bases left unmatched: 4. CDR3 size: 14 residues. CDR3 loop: CASSQDRRPYEQYF. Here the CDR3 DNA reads TGTGCCAGCAGCCAGGACAGGCGCCCCTACGAGCAGTACTTC.

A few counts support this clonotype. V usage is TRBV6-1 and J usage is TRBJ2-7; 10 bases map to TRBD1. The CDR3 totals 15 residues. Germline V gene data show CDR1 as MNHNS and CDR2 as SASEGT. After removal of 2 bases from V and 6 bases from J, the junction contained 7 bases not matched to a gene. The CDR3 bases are TGTGCCAGCAGTGAAAAAAGGACAGGGGGTGGCGAGCAGTACTTC. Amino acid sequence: CASSEKRTGGGEQYF.

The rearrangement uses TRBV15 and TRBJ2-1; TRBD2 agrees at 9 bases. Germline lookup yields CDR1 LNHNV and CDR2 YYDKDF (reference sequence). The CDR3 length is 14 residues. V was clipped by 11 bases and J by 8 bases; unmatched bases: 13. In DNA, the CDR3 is TGTGCCGCTCGGGGGGCGGGGGGGGGAGATGAGCAGTTCTTC. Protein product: CAARGAGGGDEQFF.

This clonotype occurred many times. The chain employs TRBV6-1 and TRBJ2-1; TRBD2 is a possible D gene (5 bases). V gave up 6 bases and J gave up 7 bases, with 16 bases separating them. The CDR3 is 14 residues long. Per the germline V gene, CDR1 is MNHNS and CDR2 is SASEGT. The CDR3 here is CASSDKPSWNEQFF. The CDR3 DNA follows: TGTGCCAGCAGCGATAAACCTAGCTGGAATGAGCAGTTCTTC.

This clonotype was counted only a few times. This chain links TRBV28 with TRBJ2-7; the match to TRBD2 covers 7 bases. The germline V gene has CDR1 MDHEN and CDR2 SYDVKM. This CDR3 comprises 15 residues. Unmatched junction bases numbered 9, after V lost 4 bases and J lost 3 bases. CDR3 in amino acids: CASSSGDYVVYEQYF. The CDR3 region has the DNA TGTGCCAGCAGTTCGGGGGACTACGTAGTCTACGAGCAGTACTTC.

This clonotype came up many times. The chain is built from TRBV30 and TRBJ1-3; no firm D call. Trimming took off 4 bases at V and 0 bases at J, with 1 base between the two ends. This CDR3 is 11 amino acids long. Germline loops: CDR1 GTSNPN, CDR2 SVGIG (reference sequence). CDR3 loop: CAWNSGNTIYF. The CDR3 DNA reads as TGTGCCTGGAACTCTGGAAACACCATATATTTT.

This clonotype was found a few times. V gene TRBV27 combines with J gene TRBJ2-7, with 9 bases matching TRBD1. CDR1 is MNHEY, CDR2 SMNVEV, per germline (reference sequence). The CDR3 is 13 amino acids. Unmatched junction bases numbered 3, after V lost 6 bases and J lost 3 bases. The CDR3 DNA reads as TGTGCCAGCAGGGCGACAGGGGGCTACGAGCAGTACTTC. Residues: CASRATGGYEQYF.

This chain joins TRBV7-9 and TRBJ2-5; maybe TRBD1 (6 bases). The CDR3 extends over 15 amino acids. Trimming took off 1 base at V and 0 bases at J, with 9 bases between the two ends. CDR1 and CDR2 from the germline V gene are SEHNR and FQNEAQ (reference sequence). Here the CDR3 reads CASSLDTGHQETQYF. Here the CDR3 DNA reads TGTGCCAGCAGCTTAGACACAGGGCACCAAGAGACCCAGTACTTC.

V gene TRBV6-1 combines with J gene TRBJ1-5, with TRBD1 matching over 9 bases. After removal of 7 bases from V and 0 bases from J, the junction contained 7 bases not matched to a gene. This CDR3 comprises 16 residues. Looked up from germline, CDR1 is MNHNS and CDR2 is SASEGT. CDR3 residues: CASIRTGVNSNQPQHF. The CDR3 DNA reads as TGTGCCAGCATCCGGACAGGGGTAAATAGCAATCAGCCCCAGCATTTT.

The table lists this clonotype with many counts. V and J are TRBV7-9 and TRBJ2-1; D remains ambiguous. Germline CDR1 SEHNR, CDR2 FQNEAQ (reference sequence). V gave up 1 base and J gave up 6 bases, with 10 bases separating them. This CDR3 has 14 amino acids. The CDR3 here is CASSLGAVINEQFF. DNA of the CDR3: TGTGCCAGCAGCTTAGGGGCGGTTATCAATGAGCAGTTCTTC. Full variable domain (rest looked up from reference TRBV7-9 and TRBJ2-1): DTGVSQNPRHKITKRGQNVTFRCDPISEHNRLYWYRQTLGQGPEFLTYFQNEAQLEKSRLLSDRFSAERPKGSFSTLEIQRTEQGDSAMYLCASSLGAVINEQFFGPGTRLTVL.

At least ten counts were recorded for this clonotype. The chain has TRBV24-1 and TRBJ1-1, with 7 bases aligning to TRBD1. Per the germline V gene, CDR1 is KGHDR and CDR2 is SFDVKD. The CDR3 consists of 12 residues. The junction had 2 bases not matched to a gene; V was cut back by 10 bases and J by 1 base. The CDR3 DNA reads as TGTGCCACTAAGGGGGCGAACACTGAAGCTTTCTTT. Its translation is CATKGANTEAFF.